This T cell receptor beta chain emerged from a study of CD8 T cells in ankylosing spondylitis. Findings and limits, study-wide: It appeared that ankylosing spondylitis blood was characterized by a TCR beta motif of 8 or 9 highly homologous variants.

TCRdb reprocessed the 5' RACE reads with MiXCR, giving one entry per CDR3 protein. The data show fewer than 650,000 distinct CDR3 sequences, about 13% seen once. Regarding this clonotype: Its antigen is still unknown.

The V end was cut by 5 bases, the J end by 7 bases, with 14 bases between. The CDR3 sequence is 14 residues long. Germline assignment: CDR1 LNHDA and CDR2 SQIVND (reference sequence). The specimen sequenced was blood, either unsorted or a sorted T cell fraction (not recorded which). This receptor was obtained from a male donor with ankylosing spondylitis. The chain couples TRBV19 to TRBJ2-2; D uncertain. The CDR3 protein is CASSLDGLDGELFF. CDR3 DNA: TGTGCCAGTAGTTTGGACGGTCTGGACGGGGAGCTGTTTTTT.